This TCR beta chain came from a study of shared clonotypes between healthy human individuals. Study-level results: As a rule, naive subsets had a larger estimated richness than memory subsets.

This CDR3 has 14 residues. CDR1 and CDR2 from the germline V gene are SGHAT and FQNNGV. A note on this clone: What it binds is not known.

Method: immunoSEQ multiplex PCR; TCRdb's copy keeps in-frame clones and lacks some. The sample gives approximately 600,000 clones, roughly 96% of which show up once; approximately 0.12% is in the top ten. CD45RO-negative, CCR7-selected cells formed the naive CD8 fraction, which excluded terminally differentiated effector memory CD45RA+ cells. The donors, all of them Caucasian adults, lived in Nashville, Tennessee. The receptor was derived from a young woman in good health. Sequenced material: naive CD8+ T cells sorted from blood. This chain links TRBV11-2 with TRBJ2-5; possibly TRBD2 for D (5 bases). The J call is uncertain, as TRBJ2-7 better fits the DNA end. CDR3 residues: CASSLTPGETEQYF. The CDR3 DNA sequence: TGTGCCAGCAGCTTAACTCCCGGGGAAACCGAGCAGTACTTC.